The source of this T cell receptor beta chain is a study of cytomegalovirus exposure and HLA in healthy donors. General study results and limits: An ancestry cluster, one associated with Asian ancestry, reportedly showed fewer N-insertions than the approximately 670-donor mean in a later analysis.

In germline, CDR1 is SEHNR, CDR2 FQNEAQ (reference sequence). This CDR3 is 15 amino acids long. V was pared by 1 base and J by 5 bases, with 3 bases of the junction left unmatched. PCR used 60 Vbeta primers and 13 Jbeta primers. Generated by immunoSEQ multiplex PCR, the TCRdb table keeps only in-frame clones and is missing some. The table has some 190,000 clones, around three quarters seen once. Points on this clone: Antigen: not known.

This TCR derives from a woman aged 25 to 45 in good health and CMV-seropositive. The gene calls are TRBV7-9 and TRBJ2-7, with 12 bases aligning to TRBD1. The sequencing sample was made of PBMCs. The CDR3 nucleotides read TGTGCCAGCAGCTTAGGCGGGACAGGGGGCCACGAGCAGTACTTC. Its translation: CASSLGGTGGHEQYF.